This T cell receptor beta chain was sequenced during a study of cytomegalovirus exposure and HLA in healthy donors. Study context: Both the 120 validation repertoires and the roughly 620 first-cohort repertoires used the same platform, as reported by a later analysis.

Regarding the study as a whole: Cytomegalovirus-associated TCR beta chains were listed, numbering 164. Subsequent analysis showed first-cohort TCR clusters tending to co-occur in 120 validation repertoires. Diagnosis of cytomegalovirus status made by the classifier reportedly showed high specificity and sensitivity.

Sequencing was performed with immunoSEQ multiplex PCR; in TCRdb, only in-frame clones are kept and a portion is missing. The repertoire has 130,000 or so clones, 89% of them found once; the top ten carry roughly 1.2%. Concerning this clone itself: Its antigen is still unknown.

CDR1 and CDR2 (germline): WNHNN, SYGVQD (reference sequence). V was cut by 4 bases and J by 6 bases, with 16 bases left in between. This CDR3 region has 16 residues. The V call is TRBV10-1, the J call TRBJ1-6; D might be TRBD1 (6 bases). This sequence originates from a young woman in good health and CMV-seronegative. The sequencing sample was made of PBMCs. CDR3 residues: CASSATIGQSNSPLHF. DNA for the CDR3: TGCGCCAGCAGTGCGACGATAGGACAGTCTAATTCACCCCTCCACTTT.